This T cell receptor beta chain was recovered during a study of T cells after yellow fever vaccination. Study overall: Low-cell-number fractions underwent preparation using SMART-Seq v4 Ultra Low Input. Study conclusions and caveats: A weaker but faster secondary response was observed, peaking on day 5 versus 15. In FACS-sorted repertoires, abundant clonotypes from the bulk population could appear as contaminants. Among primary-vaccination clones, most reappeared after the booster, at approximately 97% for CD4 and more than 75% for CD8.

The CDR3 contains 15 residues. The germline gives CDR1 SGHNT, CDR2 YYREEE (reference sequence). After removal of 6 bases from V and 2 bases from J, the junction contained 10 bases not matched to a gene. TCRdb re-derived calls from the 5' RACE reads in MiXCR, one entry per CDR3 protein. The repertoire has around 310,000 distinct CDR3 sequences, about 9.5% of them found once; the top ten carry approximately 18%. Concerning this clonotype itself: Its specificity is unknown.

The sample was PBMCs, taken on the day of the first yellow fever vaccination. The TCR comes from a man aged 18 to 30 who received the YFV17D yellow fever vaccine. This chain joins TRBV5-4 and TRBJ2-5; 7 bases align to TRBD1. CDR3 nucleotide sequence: TGTGCCAGCACCTTTTCGACAGGGCCTCAAGAGACCCAGTACTTC. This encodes CASTFSTGPQETQYF.